The 18 T cell receptor beta chains presented below share a single source sample, sequenced in a study of human T cells and chemical hapten exposure. TCRdb re-called the RACE reads through MiXCR, storing one row per CDR3 protein. The table shows 370,000 or so distinct CDR3 sequences, with approximately 5.1% occurring only once. This sample's time point: patch test 1, 2 weeks after DPC sensitization. Treatment denoted: therapeutic diphenylcyclopropenone sensitization with weekly scalp DPC. Material: whole blood, obtained in connection with sensitization to the hapten diphenylcyclopropenone (DPC). Receptors originate from a woman in her forties or fifties with alopecia areata. Some clones in this sample may be carry-over from other donors' samples.

This clonotype was picked up many times. The V gene is TRBV29-1, the J gene TRBJ1-2; possible D gene TRBD1, 5 bases. Germline CDR1 reads SQVTM; CDR2 reads ANQGSEA. Trimming took 2 bases from V and 5 from J, leaving 15 bases between them. This CDR3 contains 14 residues. The DNA of the CDR3 is TGCAGCGTTGAATCCAGGGCCCGGGGGTATGGCTACACCTTC. It encodes CSVESRARGYGYTF.

In this sample, this clonotype turned up many times. This chain connects TRBV6-2 or TRBV6-3 to TRBJ2-1; 8 nucleotides line up with TRBD2. The CDR3 is 18 residues long. The germline V gene has CDR1 MNHEY and CDR2 SVGEGT. The V gene end was trimmed by 2 bases and the J gene end by 8 bases; junction bases not matched to a gene: 17. In DNA, the CDR3 is TGTGCCAGCAGTTACCCGACGGTGGGCGGGGGGTCGGTTGATGAGCAGTTCTTC. Its protein is CASSYPTVGGGSVDEQFF.

Many counts were recorded for this clonotype. V gene TRBV29-1 combines with J gene TRBJ2-3; the D gene is possibly TRBD2 (5 bases). The CDR3 extends over 15 amino acids. The ends were cut back, 1 base at V and 1 base at J, with 12 bases in the middle. Germline loops: CDR1 SQVTM, CDR2 ANQGSEA. The DNA for the CDR3 is TGCAGCGTTGAAGTAGCTAGCATTGGCACAGATACGCAGTATTTT. This encodes CSVEVASIGTDTQYF.

This clonotype has ten or more counts. This chain links TRBV4-2 with TRBJ1-2; TRBD1 matches at 9 bases. V shed 0 bases and J 3 bases; nucleotides not matched to a gene: 8. The CDR3 totals 17 residues. Germline V gene sequence: CDR1 LGHNA, CDR2 YNFKEQ. The CDR3 reads CASSQEQGAIRYYGYTF. The DNA of the CDR3 is TGTGCCAGCAGCCAAGAACAGGGGGCGATTCGGTACTATGGCTACACCTTC.

J is TRBJ2-5 and V is TRBV7-2; D remains unclear. The CDR3 spans 15 residues. CDR1 is SGHTA, CDR2 FQGNSA, per germline. V gave up 1 base and J gave up 0 bases, with 9 bases separating them. CDR3: CASSLGSRDQETQYF. The CDR3 nucleotides are TGTGCCAGCAGCTTAGGCTCGCGAGACCAAGAGACCCAGTACTTC. The variable domain in full, with the rest retrieved from reference TRBV7-2 and TRBJ2-5, is GAGVSQSPSNKVTEKGKDVELRCDPISGHTALYWYRQSLGQGLEFLIYFQGNSAPDKSGLPSDRFSAERTGGSVSTLTIQRTQQEDSAVYLCASSLGSRDQETQYFGPGTRLLVL.

This sequence joins TRBV6-6 and TRBJ1-1; the match to TRBD1 covers 7 bases. In germline, CDR1 is MNHNY, CDR2 SVGAGI (reference sequence). V lost 5 bases and J lost 4; bases outside the gene matches: 7. The CDR3 has 14 residues. CDR3 in DNA: TGTGCCAGCAGTAAACAGGGGCAGAGCACTGAAGCTTTCTTT. This translates into CASSKQGQSTEAFF.

Only a few counts were recorded for this clonotype. This chain uses TRBV25-1 with TRBJ2-6; no clear D. V was shortened by 0 bases and J by 4 bases, with 4 bases between the two germline ends. Germline loops: CDR1 MGHDK, CDR2 SYGVNS. This CDR3 region has 14 residues. The CDR3 loop reads CASSEYLGANVLTF. The CDR3 bases are TGTGCCAGCAGTGAATATTTAGGGGCCAACGTCCTGACTTTC.

This clonotype was counted only a few times. This chain uses TRBV6-4 with TRBJ2-5, with D unclear. This CDR3 is 13 amino acids long. In germline, CDR1 is MRHNA, CDR2 SNTAGT. Trimming removed 2 bases at V and 7 bases at J, with 11 bases between. CDR3 loop: CASSDPVSSTQYF. DNA for the CDR3: TGTGCCAGCAGTGACCCGGTCTCCTCGACCCAGTACTTC.

This clonotype has only a few counts. This sequence joins TRBV7-9 and TRBJ1-4; the D gene is possibly TRBD1 (6 bases). V shed 1 base and J shed 2 bases, with 11 bases lying between them. This CDR3 spans 16 amino acids. Looked up from germline, CDR1 is SEHNR and CDR2 is FQNEAQ (reference sequence). The CDR3 region is CASSLVIQGTNEKLFF. CDR3 sequence (DNA): TGTGCCAGCAGCTTAGTCATACAGGGCACTAATGAAAAACTGTTTTTT.

V usage is TRBV20-1 and J usage is TRBJ2-7, with D maybe TRBD2 (6 bases). The V end was cut by 1 base, the J end by 6 bases, with 19 bases between. The CDR3 totals 15 residues. CDR1 and CDR2 (germline): DFQATT, SNEGSKA (reference sequence). This chain's CDR3 is CSARGRRVGGPEQYF. The CDR3 nucleotides read TGCAGTGCTAGAGGTCGGAGGGTTGGCGGGCCCGAGCAGTACTTC.

This clonotype appeared a few times. The rearrangement links TRBV10-2 to TRBJ1-5, with a possible D match to TRBD1 (6 bases). The V and J ends lost 3 bases and 7 bases respectively, with 10 bases between them. This CDR3 has 13 residues. Germline values: CDR1 WSHSY, CDR2 SAAADI. The CDR3 nucleotides are TGCGCCAGCAGTGAAGACACAGGGCAGCCCCAGCATTTT. Its translation is CASSEDTGQPQHF.

This clonotype was recorded at least ten times. V gene TRBV2 combines with J gene TRBJ2-3; perhaps TRBD2 as D (6 bases). The ends were cut back, 6 bases at V and 3 bases at J, with 16 bases in the middle. This CDR3 region has 15 residues. The germline V gene encodes CDR1 SNHLY and CDR2 FYNNEI. In DNA, the CDR3 is TGTGCCAGCAGAATAAGACTAGTACTGACAGATACGCAGTATTTT. Translation gives CASRIRLVLTDTQYF.

The sample holds many counts of this clonotype. J is TRBJ2-7 and V is TRBV5-6, with no clear D. The CDR3 extends over 15 amino acids. V gave up 4 bases and J gave up 2 bases, with 16 bases separating them. Germline CDR1 is SGHDT and CDR2 is YYEEEE. The CDR3 DNA reads as TGTGCCAGCAGCCTGATTGATACGTTGACCTACGAGCAGTACTTC. Translating gives CASSLIDTLTYEQYF. Complete variable domain (other parts from reference TRBV5-6 and TRBJ2-7): DAGVTQSPTHLIKTRGQQVTLRCSPKSGHDTVSWYQQALGQGPQFIFQYYEEEERQRGNFPDRFSGHQFPNYSSELNVNALLLGDSALYLCASSLIDTLTYEQYFGPGTRLTVT.

J is TRBJ1-5 and V is TRBV19, with TRBD1 identical over 9 bases. Trimming removed 2 bases from V and 4 bases from J; junction bases left unmatched: 3. The CDR3 extends over 15 amino acids. Looked up from germline, CDR1 is LNHDA and CDR2 is SQIVND (reference sequence). The CDR3 spells CASSIRDRANQPQHF. The CDR3 DNA sequence: TGTGCCAGTAGTATACGGGACAGGGCAAATCAGCCCCAGCATTTT.

In its sample, this clonotype was seen many times. The CDR3 here is CASSSSGQGGVRYTIYF. CDR3 nucleotides: TGTGCCAGCAGCTCAAGCGGACAGGGGGGGGTGAGGTACACCATATATTTT. The chain recombines TRBV6-6 with TRBJ1-3, with 10 bases aligning to TRBD1. The length of the CDR3 is 17 residues. The junction had 16 bases not matched to a gene; V was cut back by 6 bases and J by 8 bases. CDR1 is MNHNY, CDR2 SVGAGI, per germline (reference sequence).

V is TRBV19 and J is TRBJ2-1; 8 bases align to TRBD2. The V and J ends lost 2 bases and 6 bases, in that order; junction bases with no gene match: 9. The CDR3 is 16 amino acids. Germline loops: CDR1 LNHDA, CDR2 SQIVND (reference sequence). CDR3: CASSILSGGLLNEQFF. The CDR3 DNA sequence: TGTGCCAGTAGTATACTCTCGGGAGGGCTTCTCAATGAGCAGTTCTTC.

This clonotype was found a few times. The DNA for the CDR3 is TGTGCCAGCAGCCCGGCCTTGAGGGACACCGGGGAGCTGTTTTTT. It encodes CASSPALRDTGELFF. This chain uses TRBV27 with TRBJ2-2, with a tentative D call TRBD2 (5 bases). Trimming removed 6 bases at V and 3 bases at J, with 14 bases between. The CDR3 contains 15 residues. The germline V gene encodes CDR1 MNHEY and CDR2 SMNVEV (reference sequence).

The rearrangement joins TRBV6-4 to TRBJ1-1; 9 bases are shared with TRBD1. The CDR3 sequence is 15 residues long. Trimming took 6 bases from V and 0 from J; bases not matched to a gene: 5. Looked up from germline, CDR1 is MRHNA and CDR2 is SNTAGT. CDR3: CASREQGAMNTEAFF. CDR3 sequence (DNA): TGTGCCAGCAGAGAACAGGGGGCTATGAACACTGAAGCTTTCTTT.